This TCR beta chain originates from a study of shared T cell receptors in the human thymus. The V gene's germline CDR1 is MRHNA and CDR2 SNTAGT. The CDR3 sequence is 15 residues long. V was clipped by 3 bases and J by 9 bases; unmatched bases: 10. Profiling relied on immunoSEQ multiplex PCR, and the TCRdb table lists in-frame clones only, not all of them. The table lists hundreds of thousands of clones, more than 70% of them singletons. These data also formed part of another study, on human thymus T cells. Turning to that study: Infants, healthy and Finnish, who were having corrective surgery for congenital heart defects served as donors. Corrective cardiac operations yielded the resected thymus tissue. What related research reported was that thymic repertoires overlapped highly among unrelated individuals.

The chain joins TRBV6-4 to TRBJ2-1; 8 nucleotides match TRBD2. Sequencing was performed on thymocytes. The receptor was derived from a boy under two years old with a congenital heart defect. The chain's CDR3 is CASSEFGRAIGEQFF. The CDR3 DNA sequence: TGTGCCAGCAGTGAATTCGGGAGGGCCATAGGTGAGCAGTTCTTC.